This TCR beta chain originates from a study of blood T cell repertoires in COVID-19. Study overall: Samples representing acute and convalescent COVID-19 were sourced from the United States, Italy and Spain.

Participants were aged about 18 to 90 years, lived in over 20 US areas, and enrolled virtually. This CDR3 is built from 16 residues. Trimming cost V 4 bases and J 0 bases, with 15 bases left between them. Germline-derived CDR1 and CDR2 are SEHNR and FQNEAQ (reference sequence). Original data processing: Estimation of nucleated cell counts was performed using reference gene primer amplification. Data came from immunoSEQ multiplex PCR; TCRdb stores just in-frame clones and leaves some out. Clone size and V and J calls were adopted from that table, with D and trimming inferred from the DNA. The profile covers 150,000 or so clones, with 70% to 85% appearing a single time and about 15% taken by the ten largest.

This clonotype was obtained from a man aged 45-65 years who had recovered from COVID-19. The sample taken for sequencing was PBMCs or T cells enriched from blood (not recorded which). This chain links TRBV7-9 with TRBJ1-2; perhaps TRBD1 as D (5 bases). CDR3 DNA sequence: TGTGCCAGCAGCTCGACAGACCTGAGGCCTAACTATGGCTACACCTTC. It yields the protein CASSSTDLRPNYGYTF.